Listed below are T cell receptor beta chains from one sample, sequenced in a study of cytomegalovirus exposure and HLA in healthy donors. Clones were sequenced by immunoSEQ multiplex PCR, and TCRdb holds only the in-frame ones, with some missing. This table holds 150,000 to 200,000 clones, around 81% found once. Sequenced material: PBMCs. These receptors were taken from a woman aged 18-30 years in good health and CMV-seropositive. Each CDR3 is given with its conserved first and last residue. Each record gives: D gene, J gene, clone size, V gene, CDR3 protein, CDR3 DNA. A D gene is named only where the DNA matches it firmly. Clone size is shown for a subset of rows, as once, few, many or a class of expanded clone.

NA | TRBJ2-7 | NA | TRBV29-1 | CSVDDSSYEQYF | TGCAGCGTTGATGATAGCTCCTACGAGCAGTACTTC
NA | TRBJ1-1 | NA | TRBV5-1 | CASKEALPNTEAFF | TGCGCCAGCAAGGAGGCCTTACCGAACACTGAAGCTTTCTTT
NA | TRBJ1-1 | NA | TRBV11-2 | CASSLDPGTSEAFF | TGTGCCAGCAGCTTAGATCCCGGGACAAGTGAAGCTTTCTTT
NA | TRBJ2-5 | once | TRBV7-2 | CASSLEFTRATQYF | TGTGCCAGCAGCTTAGAATTCACCAGGGCGACCCAGTACTTC
TRBD1 | TRBJ1-6 | few | TRBV9 | CASSLGQGGSPLHF | TGTGCCAGCAGCCTGGGACAGGGGGGTTCACCCCTCCACTTT
NA | TRBJ2-5 | NA | TRBV6-1 | CASSAQQETQYF | TGTGCCAGCAGTGCACAGCAAGAGACCCAGTACTTC
TRBD1 | TRBJ2-3 | NA | TRBV5-8 | CASSLGQGITDTQYF | TGTGCCAGCAGCTTGGGACAGGGCATCACAGATACGCAGTATTTT
NA | TRBJ1-2 | NA | TRBV21-1 | CASSKEAANYGYTF | TGTGCCAGCAGCAAAGAAGCGGCAAACTATGGCTACACCTTC
TRBD2 | TRBJ2-4 | NA | TRBV4-1 | CASSQESTSGGANIQYF | TGCGCCAGCAGCCAAGAGAGTACGAGCGGGGGGGCGAACATTCAGTACTTC
NA | TRBJ2-5 | NA | TRBV5-1 | CASSLSLEETQYF | TGCGCCAGCAGCTTGAGCCTGGAAGAGACCCAGTACTTC
NA | TRBJ1-6 | NA | TRBV27 | CASSLGGEGTYNSPLHF | TGTGCCAGCAGTTTGGGGGGGGAAGGGACCTATAATTCACCCCTCCACTTT
NA | TRBJ2-2 | few | TRBV6-5 | CASSLEGNTGELFF | TGTGCCAGCAGTCTCGAGGGTAACACCGGGGAGCTGTTTTTT
TRBD1 | TRBJ1-3 | NA | TRBV7-6 | CASSFDRARNTIYF | TGTGCCAGCAGCTTTGACAGGGCGCGAAACACCATATATTTT
NA | TRBJ2-2 | once | TRBV5-1 | CASSLEEQSSNTGELFF | TGCGCCAGCAGCTTGGAAGAACAAAGTTCGAACACCGGGGAGCTGTTTTTT
NA | TRBJ1-2 | NA | TRBV11-2 | CASSLEGGVLYGYTF | TGTGCCAGCAGCTTAGAGGGGGGAGTCCTCTATGGCTACACCTTC
TRBD1 | TRBJ2-2 | once | TRBV6-1 | CAAKDREVGELFF | TGTGCCGCAAAGGACAGGGAAGTCGGGGAGCTGTTTTTT
TRBD2 | TRBJ2-5 | NA | TRBV7-6 | CASSLGVLAGDQETQYF | TGTGCCAGCAGCTTAGGGGTTTTGGCGGGGGACCAAGAGACCCAGTACTTC
NA | TRBJ2-5 | once | TRBV12-5 | CASGLDAREIIDEGTQYF | TGTGCTAGTGGTTTGGACGCCCGGGAAATAATTGACGAAGGGACCCAGTACTTC
TRBD1 | TRBJ1-6 | NA | TRBV28 | CASSSQQGSSYNSPLHF | TGTGCCAGCAGTAGTCAACAGGGGAGCTCCTATAATTCACCCCTCCACTTT
TRBD1 | TRBJ2-7 | NA | TRBV6-1 | CASRTGGSYEQYF | TGTGCCAGCAGGACAGGGGGCTCCTACGAGCAGTACTTC
NA | TRBJ1-5 | NA | TRBV19 | CASSIGIVGQGMGQPQHF | TGTGCCAGTAGTATCGGTATAGTGGGGCAGGGGATGGGTCAGCCCCAGCATTTT
TRBD1 | TRBJ2-3 | NA | TRBV10-3 | CAIRGQGGTDTQYF | TGTGCCATCCGAGGACAGGGTGGGACAGATACGCAGTATTTT
NA | TRBJ1-4 | NA | TRBV5-1 | CASSSGEGEKLFF | TGCGCCAGCAGCTCGGGGGAAGGGGAAAAACTGTTTTTT
NA | TRBJ2-5 | NA | TRBV7-6 | CASSLGSGGSQETQYF | TGTGCCAGCAGCTTAGGGAGCGGAGGTAGCCAAGAGACCCAGTACTTC
NA | TRBJ2-7 | few | TRBV27 | CASSSVPPYEQYF | TGTGCCAGCAGTTCAGTGCCCCCCTACGAGCAGTACTTC
NA | TRBJ2-3 | NA | TRBV29-1 | CSVVVRADTQYF | TGCAGCGTTGTAGTCCGTGCAGATACGCAGTATTTT
TRBD2 | TRBJ2-2 | NA | TRBV10-1 | CASSDTSGGQNTGELFF | TGCGCCAGCAGTGACACTAGCGGGGGCCAGAACACCGGGGAGCTGTTTTTT
TRBD1 | TRBJ2-5 | NA | TRBV7-8 | CASSLSKTGDTETQYF | TGTGCCAGCAGCTTATCAAAGACAGGGGATACAGAGACCCAGTACTTC
NA | TRBJ1-5 | NA | TRBV7-9 | CASSLGDQPQHF | TGTGCCAGCAGCTTAGGAGATCAGCCCCAGCATTTT
TRBD2 | TRBJ2-1 | NA | TRBV7-2 | CASSQDRTRQEQFF | TGTGCCAGCAGCCAAGATCGGACTAGACAGGAGCAGTTCTTC
NA | TRBJ2-3 | NA | TRBV5-6 | CASSPRPGSQDTQYF | TGTGCCAGCAGCCCCAGGCCAGGGTCCCAAGATACGCAGTATTTT
NA | TRBJ1-2 | NA | TRBV6-1 | CASSEVGAANYGYTF | TGTGCCAGCAGTGAAGTGGGGGCGGCGAACTATGGCTACACCTTC
TRBD2 | TRBJ2-5 | NA | TRBV2 | CASSESLWASGGAREETQYF | TGTGCCAGCAGTGAATCTCTTTGGGCTAGCGGGGGGGCCCGTGAAGAGACCCAGTACTTC
NA | TRBJ1-2 | NA | TRBV10-1 | CASSVSRFYGYTF | TGCGCCAGCAGTGTTTCACGGTTCTATGGCTACACCTTC
NA | TRBJ1-1 | NA | TRBV11-2 | CASSLTDRNTEAFF | TGTGCCAGCAGCTTAACGGACAGGAACACTGAAGCTTTCTTT
NA | TRBJ2-1 | few | TRBV5-6 | CASSLVVTSLYNEQFF | TGTGCCAGCAGCTTGGTGGTGACATCCCTCTACAATGAGCAGTTCTTC
TRBD1 | TRBJ1-1 | NA | TRBV18 | CASSSGQANTEAFF | TGTGCCAGCTCAAGCGGACAGGCGAACACTGAAGCTTTCTTT
TRBD2 | TRBJ2-5 | NA | TRBV5-6 | CASSLEAGEETQYF | TGTGCCAGCAGCTTGGAGGCGGGGGAAGAGACCCAGTACTTC
NA | TRBJ1-3 | NA | TRBV4-3 | CASSQIQGSGNTIYF | TGCGCCAGCAGCCAAATACAGGGCTCTGGAAACACCATATATTTT
TRBD1 | TRBJ2-1 | NA | TRBV9 | CASSARGTGVFDEQFF | TGTGCCAGCAGCGCGAGGGGGACAGGGGTGTTTGATGAGCAGTTCTTC
NA | TRBJ1-2 | once | TRBV20-1 | CSASRVDGYTF | TGCAGTGCTAGCAGGGTCGATGGCTACACCTTC
NA | TRBJ1-1 | few | TRBV2 | CASGAPVEAFF | TGTGCCAGTGGAGCCCCGGTGGAGGCTTTCTTT
TRBD1 | TRBJ1-1 | NA | TRBV5-6 | CASRRTGTENTEAFF | TGTGCCAGCAGGAGAACCGGGACAGAGAACACTGAAGCTTTCTTT
TRBD1 | TRBJ1-4 | NA | TRBV6-5 | CASSRDRGLEKLFF | TGTGCCAGCAGCCGCGACAGGGGGCTTGAAAAACTGTTTTTT
NA | TRBJ1-4 | NA | TRBV7-8 | CASSFGLGSNEKLFF | TGTGCCAGCAGCTTCGGCCTCGGGTCTAATGAAAAACTGTTTTTT
NA | TRBJ1-3 | NA | TRBV7-2 | CASSDRRSGNTIYF | TGTGCCAGCAGCGACAGGCGCTCTGGAAACACCATATATTTT
TRBD2 | TRBJ2-5 | NA | TRBV4-2 | CASSQEGNSGGAETQYF | TGTGCCAGCAGCCAAGAGGGAAATAGCGGGGGGGCCGAGACCCAGTACTTC
TRBD1 | TRBJ2-7 | NA | TRBV5-1 | CASRGTDHYEQYF | TGCGCCAGCAGGGGGACAGACCATTACGAGCAGTACTTC
NA | TRBJ2-5 | few | TRBV15 | CATSRGVVPGTQYF | TGTGCCACCAGCAGAGGGGTGGTTCCGGGGACCCAGTACTTC
TRBD2 | TRBJ2-2 | NA | TRBV27 | CASSFRSLAGARGGELFF | TGTGCCAGCAGTTTCCGGTCCTTAGCGGGGGCCCGAGGCGGGGAGCTGTTTTTT
TRBD1 | TRBJ1-6 | NA | TRBV6-5 | CASSYSTGAESPLHF | TGTGCCAGCAGTTATTCGACAGGGGCGGAATCACCCCTCCACTTT
TRBD2 | TRBJ2-3 | NA | TRBV7-2 | CASSLQTSGETDTQYF | TGTGCCAGCAGCTTGCAGACTAGCGGGGAAACAGATACGCAGTATTTT
TRBD1 | TRBJ2-7 | many | TRBV23-1 | CASSQTGQGPEQYF | TGCGCCAGCAGTCAAACGGGACAGGGGCCCGAGCAGTACTTC
TRBD1 | TRBJ2-7 | once | TRBV2 | CASRKTGARYEQYF | TGTGCCAGCAGAAAAACAGGGGCACGTTACGAGCAGTACTTC
TRBD2 | TRBJ2-2 | NA | TRBV2 | CASSGTSGGLGTGELFF | TGTGCCAGCAGTGGGACTAGCGGGGGTCTTGGGACCGGGGAGCTGTTTTTT